The T cell receptor beta chain under discussion was sequenced for a study of blood T cell repertoires in COVID-19 (dated by TCRdb to 2018 to 2021). The study in broad terms: The collaborator samples originated in the United States, Italy and Spain and spanned the acute and convalescent phases of COVID-19. The prospective study material was composed of cDNA or gDNA derived from T cells, B-cell-depleted T cells, or PBMCs. Deeply sampled blood TCRbeta repertoires from subjects exposed to, actively infected with, or recovered from COVID-19 were included in the dataset. The repertoires were released in a freely available public database meant as a resource for research on the immune response to SARS-CoV-2. Samples came from the ongoing ImmuneRACE study (first 160 participants) plus 1,254 subjects from 6 global collaborators. The sample metadata nearly always contained a de-identified subject ID, COVID-19 status, age in years and sex. HLA class I and class II types, where available, came from metadata supplied by the sample provider rather than from assay-based typing.

In regard to this clone: Its recognized antigen is unknown. No much larger clonotype is one base removed from it; base qualities were not supplied.

From the germline V gene, CDR1 is SGHRS and CDR2 is YFSETQ. The junction carries 15 bases between V and J, which are trimmed by 2 bases and 6 bases respectively. The CDR3 has 14 amino acids, counting the end cysteine and phenylalanine. The read is trimmed to its CDR3 DNA, 42 bases read in frame from base 1. Points the paper makes about the study in general: How much clinical and demographic metadata was included differed by source and by participant, and the metadata was provided uncurated.

TCRbeta CDR3 regions were amplified from genomic DNA using the immunoSEQ Assay, a bias-controlled multiplex PCR. Under the source paper's analysis protocol: The number of nucleated cells in each sample was estimated from the amplification of reference gene primers within the assay. To quantify the absolute abundance of each unique TCRbeta CDR3 rearrangement, sequence reads were collapsed and filtered. For each sample, productive Simpson clonality was calculated by taking the square root of Simpson's diversity index across productive rearrangements. Drawn from immuneACCESS, this table holds only the in-frame rearrangements with V and J called that TCRdb kept. Clones are partly lost; checked studies trace under half to an unresolved V gene and leave the rest unexplained. That table gives V, J and clone size, and the DNA gave D and trimming. In all, the sample holds 270,000 or so clones, and roughly 90% of those were seen once. The ten most abundant clones make up about 4.2% of the sample.

Each collaborating institution followed its own protocols to collect whole blood in K2EDTA tubes. For TCRbeta analysis, collaborators shipped samples in one of three forms: frozen whole blood, isolated PBMCs, or DNA extracted from either of those sample types. This clonotype was sampled from a man in his forties or fifties with acute or convalescent COVID-19. Recombination joined TRBV5-1 with TRBJ2-7, and TRBD2 may be the D gene, going by 7 matching bases. The specimen was peripheral blood. Read as DNA, the sequence is TGCGCCAGCAGCTTCGCCCGGGGGGCAGGCGAGCAGTACTTC. Its amino acids are CASSFARGAGEQYF.